The 2 T cell receptor beta chains reported below all come from one sample, sequenced in a study of T cells expressing NK-cell markers. TCRdb re-called the 5' RACE reads, yielding one record per CDR3 amino acid sequence without DNA. Its listing shows hundreds of thousands of distinct CDR3 sequences. Sequencing used blood T cells: a sorted CD56 or NKG2C T cell subset, CD4+ or CD8+ T cells, or bulk PBMC T cells (not recorded which). The receptors were sampled from a man aged 18 to 69 in good health.

V is TRBV20-1 and J is TRBJ1-5. The CDR3 has 12 amino acids. Germline CDR1 reads DFQATT; CDR2 reads SNEGSKA (reference sequence). The CDR3 spells CSASSRGRPQHF.

The J gene is TRBJ2-2, the V gene TRBV9; TCRdb's D call, TRBD1, is unchecked because there is no DNA. CDR1 and CDR2 (germline): SGDLS, YYNGEE. This CDR3 contains 15 residues. The CDR3 reads CASSVQGLGTGELFF.